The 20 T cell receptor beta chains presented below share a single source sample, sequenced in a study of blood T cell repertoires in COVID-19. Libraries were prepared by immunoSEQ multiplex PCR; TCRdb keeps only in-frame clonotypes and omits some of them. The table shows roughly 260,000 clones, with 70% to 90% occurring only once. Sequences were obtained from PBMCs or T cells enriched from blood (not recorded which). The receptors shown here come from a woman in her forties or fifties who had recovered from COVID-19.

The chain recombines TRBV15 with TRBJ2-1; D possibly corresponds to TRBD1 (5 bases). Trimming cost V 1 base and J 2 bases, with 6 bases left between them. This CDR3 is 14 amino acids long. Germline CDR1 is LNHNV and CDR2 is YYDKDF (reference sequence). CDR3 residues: CATSRGGPYNEQFF. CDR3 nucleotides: TGTGCCACCAGCAGAGGGGGCCCCTACAATGAGCAGTTCTTC.

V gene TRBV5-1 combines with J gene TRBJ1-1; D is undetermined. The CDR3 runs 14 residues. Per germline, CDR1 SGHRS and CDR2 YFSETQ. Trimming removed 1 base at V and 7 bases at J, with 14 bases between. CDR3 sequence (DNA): TGCGCCAGCAGCTTGTTTACGGGAAGCGATGAAGCTTTCTTT. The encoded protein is CASSLFTGSDEAFF.

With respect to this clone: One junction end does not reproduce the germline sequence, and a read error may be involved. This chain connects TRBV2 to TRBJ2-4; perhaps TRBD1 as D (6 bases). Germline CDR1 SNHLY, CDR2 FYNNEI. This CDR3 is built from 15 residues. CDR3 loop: CASREGWTAQNIQYF. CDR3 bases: TGTGCCAGCAGGGAAGGATGGACAGCCCAGAACATTCAGTACTTC. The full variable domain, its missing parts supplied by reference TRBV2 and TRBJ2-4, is EPEVTQTPSHQVTQMGQEVILRCVPISNHLYFYWYRQILGQKVEFLVSFYNNEISEKSEIFDDQFSVERPDGSNFTLKIRSTKLEDSAMYFCASREGWTAQNIQYFGAGTRLSVL.

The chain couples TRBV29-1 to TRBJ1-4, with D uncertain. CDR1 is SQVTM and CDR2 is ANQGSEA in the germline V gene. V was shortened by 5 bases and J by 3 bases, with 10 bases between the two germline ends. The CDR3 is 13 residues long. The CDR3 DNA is TGCAGCGTTTCCGGGGTGCCTAATGAAAAACTGTTTTTT. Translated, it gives CSVSGVPNEKLFF.

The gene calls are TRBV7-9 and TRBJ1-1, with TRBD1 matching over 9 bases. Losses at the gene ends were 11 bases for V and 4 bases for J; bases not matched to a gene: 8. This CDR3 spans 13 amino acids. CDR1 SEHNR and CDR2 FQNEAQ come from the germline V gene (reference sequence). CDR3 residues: CAAGTGIGTEAFF. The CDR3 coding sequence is TGTGCCGCCGGGACAGGGATAGGCACTGAAGCTTTCTTT.

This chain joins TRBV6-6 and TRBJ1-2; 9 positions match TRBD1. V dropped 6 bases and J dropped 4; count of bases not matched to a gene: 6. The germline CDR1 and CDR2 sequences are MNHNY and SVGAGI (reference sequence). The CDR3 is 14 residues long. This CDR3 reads CASRGQGVFYGYTF. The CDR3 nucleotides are TGTGCCAGCAGGGGACAGGGCGTTTTCTATGGCTACACCTTC.

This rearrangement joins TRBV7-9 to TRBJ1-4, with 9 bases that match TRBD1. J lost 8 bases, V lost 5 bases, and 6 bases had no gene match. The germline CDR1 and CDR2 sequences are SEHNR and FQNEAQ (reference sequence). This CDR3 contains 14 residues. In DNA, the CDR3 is TGTGCCAGCAGCGGGGGACAGGGAGGAGAAAAACTGTTTTTT. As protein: CASSGGQGGEKLFF.

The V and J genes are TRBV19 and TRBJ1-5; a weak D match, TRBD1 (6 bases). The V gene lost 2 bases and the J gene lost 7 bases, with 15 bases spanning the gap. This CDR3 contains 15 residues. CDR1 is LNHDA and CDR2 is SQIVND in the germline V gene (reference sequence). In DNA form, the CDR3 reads TGTGCCAGTAGTATATGGGCAGGGGCAGGGCAGCCCCAGCATTTT. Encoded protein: CASSIWAGAGQPQHF.

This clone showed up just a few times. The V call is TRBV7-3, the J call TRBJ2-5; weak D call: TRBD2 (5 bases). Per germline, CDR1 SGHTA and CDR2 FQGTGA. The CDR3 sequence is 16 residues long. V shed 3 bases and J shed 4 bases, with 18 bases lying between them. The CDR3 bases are TGTGCCAGCAGCTTGCTTGGAGGTGGGATGGGAGAGACCCAGTACTTC. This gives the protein CASSLLGGGMGETQYF.

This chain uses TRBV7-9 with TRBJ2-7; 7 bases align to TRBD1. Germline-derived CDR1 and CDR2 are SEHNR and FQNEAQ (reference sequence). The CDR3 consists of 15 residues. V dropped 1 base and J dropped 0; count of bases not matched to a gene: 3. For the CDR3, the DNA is TGTGCCAGCAGCTTAGACAGGGGTGGCTCCTACGAGCAGTACTTC. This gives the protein CASSLDRGGSYEQYF. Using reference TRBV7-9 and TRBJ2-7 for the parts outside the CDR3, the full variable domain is DTGVSQNPRHKITKRGQNVTFRCDPISEHNRLYWYRQTLGQGPEFLTYFQNEAQLEKSRLLSDRFSAERPKGSFSTLEIQRTEQGDSAMYLCASSLDRGGSYEQYFGPGTRLTVT.

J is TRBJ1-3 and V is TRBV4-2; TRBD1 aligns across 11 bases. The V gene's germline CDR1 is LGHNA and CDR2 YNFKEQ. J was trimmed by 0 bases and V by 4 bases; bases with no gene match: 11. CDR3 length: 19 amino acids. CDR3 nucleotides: TGTGCCAGCAGCCTAACAGGACAGGGGGCGTTTCACTCTGGAAACACCATATATTTT. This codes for CASSLTGQGAFHSGNTIYF.

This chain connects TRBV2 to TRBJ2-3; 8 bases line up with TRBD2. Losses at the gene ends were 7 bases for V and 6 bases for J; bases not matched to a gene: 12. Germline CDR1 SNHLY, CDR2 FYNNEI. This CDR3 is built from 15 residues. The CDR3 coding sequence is TGTGCCAGCACGGTAACGGGAGGGCCGGTGGATACGCAGTATTTT. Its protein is CASTVTGGPVDTQYF.

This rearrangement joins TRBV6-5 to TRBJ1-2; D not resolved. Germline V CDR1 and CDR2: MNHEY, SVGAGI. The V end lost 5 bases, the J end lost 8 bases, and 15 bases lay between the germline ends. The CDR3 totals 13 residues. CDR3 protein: CASSHPSGDGYTF. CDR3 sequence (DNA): TGTGCCAGCAGTCACCCTTCGGGTGACGGCTACACCTTC.

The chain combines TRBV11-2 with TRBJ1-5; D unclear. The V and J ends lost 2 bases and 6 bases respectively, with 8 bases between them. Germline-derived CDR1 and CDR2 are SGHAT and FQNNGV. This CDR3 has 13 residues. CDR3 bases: TGTGCCAGCAGCTTATCGGCGGGTCAGCCCCAGCATTTT. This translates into CASSLSAGQPQHF.

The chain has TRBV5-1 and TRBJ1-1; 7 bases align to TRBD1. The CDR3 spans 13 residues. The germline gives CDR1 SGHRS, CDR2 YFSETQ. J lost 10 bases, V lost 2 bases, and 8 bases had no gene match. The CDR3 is CASSFGGQQPAFF. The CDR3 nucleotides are TGCGCCAGCAGCTTTGGGGGACAGCAACCAGCTTTCTTT. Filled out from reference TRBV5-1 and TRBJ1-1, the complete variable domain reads KAGVTQTPRYLIKTRGQQVTLSCSPISGHRSVSWYQQTPGQGLQFLFEYFSETQRNKGNFPGRFSGRQFSNSRSEMNVSTLELGDSALYLCASSFGGQQPAFFGQGTRLTVV.

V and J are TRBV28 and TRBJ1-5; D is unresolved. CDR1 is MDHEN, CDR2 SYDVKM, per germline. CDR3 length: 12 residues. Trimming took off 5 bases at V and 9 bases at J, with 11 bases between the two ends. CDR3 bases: TGTGCCAGCAGTCCGCGAATGTTGCCCCAGCATTTT. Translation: CASSPRMLPQHF.

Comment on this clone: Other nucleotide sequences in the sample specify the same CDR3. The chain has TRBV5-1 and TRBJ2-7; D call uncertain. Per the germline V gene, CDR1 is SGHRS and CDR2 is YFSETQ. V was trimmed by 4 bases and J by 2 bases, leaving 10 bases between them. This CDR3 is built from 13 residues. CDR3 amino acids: CASSPGQPYEQYF. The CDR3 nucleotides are TGCGCCAGCAGCCCTGGCCAACCCTACGAGCAGTACTTC.

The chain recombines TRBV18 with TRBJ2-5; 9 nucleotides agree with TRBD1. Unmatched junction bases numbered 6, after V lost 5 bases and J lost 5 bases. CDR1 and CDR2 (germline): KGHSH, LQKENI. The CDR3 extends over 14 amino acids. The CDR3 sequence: CASSEDRGVETQYF. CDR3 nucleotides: TGTGCCAGCTCAGAGGACAGGGGTGTGGAGACCCAGTACTTC.

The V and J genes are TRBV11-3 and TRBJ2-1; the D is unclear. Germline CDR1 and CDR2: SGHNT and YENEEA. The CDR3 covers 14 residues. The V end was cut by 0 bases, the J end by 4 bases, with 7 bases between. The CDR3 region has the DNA TGTGCCAGCAGCTTAGATACTGATTACAATGAGCAGTTCTTC. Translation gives CASSLDTDYNEQFF.

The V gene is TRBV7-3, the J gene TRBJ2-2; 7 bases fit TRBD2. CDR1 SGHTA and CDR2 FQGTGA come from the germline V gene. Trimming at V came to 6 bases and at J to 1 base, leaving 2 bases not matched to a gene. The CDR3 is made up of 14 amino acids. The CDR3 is CASRIAGNTGELFF. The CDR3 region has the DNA TGTGCCAGCAGGATAGCGGGGAACACCGGGGAGCTGTTTTTT.